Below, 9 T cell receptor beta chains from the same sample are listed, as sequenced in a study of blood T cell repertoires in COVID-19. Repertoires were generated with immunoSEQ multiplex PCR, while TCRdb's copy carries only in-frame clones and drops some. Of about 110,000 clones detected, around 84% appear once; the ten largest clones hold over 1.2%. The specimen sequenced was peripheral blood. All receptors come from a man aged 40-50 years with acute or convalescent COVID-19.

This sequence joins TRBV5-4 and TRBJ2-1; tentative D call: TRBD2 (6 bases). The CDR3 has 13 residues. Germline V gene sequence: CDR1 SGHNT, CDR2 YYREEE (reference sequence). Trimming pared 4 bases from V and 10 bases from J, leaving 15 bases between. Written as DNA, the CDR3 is TGTGCCAGCAGCCCCGGGACTCTCTACGAGCAGTTCTTC. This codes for CASSPGTLYEQFF.

This CDR3 is CASSPFLGEQYF. The CDR3 nucleotides are TGTGCCAGCTCACCATTCCTAGGCGAGCAGTACTTC. This chain connects TRBV18 to TRBJ2-7, with D unclear. This CDR3 spans 12 amino acids. Germline V gene lookup returns CDR1 KGHSH and CDR2 LQKENI. V lost 2 bases to trimming and J lost 6 bases, with 8 bases between them.

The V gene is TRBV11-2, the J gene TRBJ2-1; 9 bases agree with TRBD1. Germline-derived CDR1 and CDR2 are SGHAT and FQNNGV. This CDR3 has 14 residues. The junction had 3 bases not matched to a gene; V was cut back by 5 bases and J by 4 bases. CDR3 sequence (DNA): TGTGCCAGCAGCCCGGGACAGGGTTACAATGAGCAGTTCTTC. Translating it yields CASSPGQGYNEQFF.

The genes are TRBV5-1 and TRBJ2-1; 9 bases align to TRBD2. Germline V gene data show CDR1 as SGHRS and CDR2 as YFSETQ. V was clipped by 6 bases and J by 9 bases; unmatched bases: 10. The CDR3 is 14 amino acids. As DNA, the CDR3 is TGCGCCAGCATGAAGCTAGCGGGAAACGGTGAGCAGTTCTTC. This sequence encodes CASMKLAGNGEQFF.

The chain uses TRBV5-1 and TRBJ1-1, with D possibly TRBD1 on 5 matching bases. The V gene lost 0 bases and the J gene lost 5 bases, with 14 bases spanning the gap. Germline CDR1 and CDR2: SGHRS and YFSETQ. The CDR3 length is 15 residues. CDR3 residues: CASSLVRAKGTEAFF. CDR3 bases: TGCGCCAGCAGCTTGGTCAGGGCCAAAGGGACTGAAGCTTTCTTT.

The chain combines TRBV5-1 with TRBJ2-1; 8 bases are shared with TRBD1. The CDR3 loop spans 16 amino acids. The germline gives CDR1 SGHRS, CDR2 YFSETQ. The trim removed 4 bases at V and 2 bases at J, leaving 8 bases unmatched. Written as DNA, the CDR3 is TGCGCCAGCAGCCTGACGGGACAGGTTCCCTACAATGAGCAGTTCTTC. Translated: CASSLTGQVPYNEQFF.

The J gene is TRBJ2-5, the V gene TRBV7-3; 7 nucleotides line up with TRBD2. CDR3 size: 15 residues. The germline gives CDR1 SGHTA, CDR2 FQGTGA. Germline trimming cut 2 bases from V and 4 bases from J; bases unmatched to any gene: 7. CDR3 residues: CASSLWAGAGETQYF. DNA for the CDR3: TGTGCCAGCAGCTTATGGGCGGGAGCGGGAGAGACCCAGTACTTC. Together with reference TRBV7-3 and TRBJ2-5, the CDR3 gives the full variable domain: GAGVSQTPSNKVTEKGKYVELRCDPISGHTALYWYRQSLGQGPEFLIYFQGTGAADDSGLPNDRFFAVRPEGSVSTLKIQRTERGDSAVYLCASSLWAGAGETQYFGPGTRLLVL.

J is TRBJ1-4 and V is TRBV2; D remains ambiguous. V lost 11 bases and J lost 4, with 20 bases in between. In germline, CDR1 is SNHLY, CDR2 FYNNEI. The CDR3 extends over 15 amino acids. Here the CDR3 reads CAGAAIGLDNEKLFF. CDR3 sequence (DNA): TGTGCCGGTGCTGCTATTGGACTCGATAATGAAAAACTGTTTTTT.

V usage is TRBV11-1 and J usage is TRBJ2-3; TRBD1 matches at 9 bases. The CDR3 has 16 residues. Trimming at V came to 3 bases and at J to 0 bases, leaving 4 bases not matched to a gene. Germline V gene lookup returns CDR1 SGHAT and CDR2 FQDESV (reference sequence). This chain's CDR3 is CASSLGTGSSTDTQYF. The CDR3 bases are TGTGCCAGCAGCTTGGGGACAGGGAGTAGCACAGATACGCAGTATTTT.